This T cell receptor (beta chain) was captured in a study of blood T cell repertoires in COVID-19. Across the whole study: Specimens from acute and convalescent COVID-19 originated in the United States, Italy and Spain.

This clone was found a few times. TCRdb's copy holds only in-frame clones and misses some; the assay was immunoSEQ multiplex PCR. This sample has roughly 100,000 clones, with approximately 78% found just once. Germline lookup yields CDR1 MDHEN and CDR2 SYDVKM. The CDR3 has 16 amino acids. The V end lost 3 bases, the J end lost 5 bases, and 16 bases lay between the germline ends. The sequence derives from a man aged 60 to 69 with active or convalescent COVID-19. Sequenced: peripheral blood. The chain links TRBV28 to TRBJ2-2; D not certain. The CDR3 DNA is TGTGCCAGCAGTTTTTCCGCGGCCTTCTTAACCGGGGAGCTGTTTTTT. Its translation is CASSFSAAFLTGELFF.